The clone carrying this T cell receptor beta chain was seen a handful of times. Its specificity is unknown. Preparing the TCRbeta library involved the use of unique molecular identifiers. A single record per CDR3 protein comes from TCRdb applying MiXCR to the PCR reads. This table has approximately 500,000 distinct CDR3 sequences, 25% to 30% appearing once. This record belongs to a study of T-cell reconstitution after alpha-beta-depleted transplantation in children. The CDR3 spans 14 residues. In germline, CDR1 is LGHDT, CDR2 YNNKEL (reference sequence). V was shortened by 2 bases and J by 2 bases, with 10 bases between the two germline ends. General observations from the study: TCRbeta diversity was high at day 60 in some patients (a result of surviving recipient T cells and thymic progenitors). When one year had passed after transplant, most T-cell counts and diversity came from newly produced T cells. Alpha-beta T cells about two months after transplant reportedly derived from several hundred expanded graft clones.

This TCR was sampled from a boy in the first two years of life with Wiskott-Aldrich syndrome, due to receive a stem cell transplant. The input for sequencing was PBMCs, taken before TCRalphabeta/CD19-depleted stem cell transplant. The chain has TRBV3-1 and TRBJ2-7; weak D call: TRBD1 (6 bases). The CDR3 DNA follows: TGTGCCAGCAGCCAAACTGGGGGCACCTACGAGCAGTACTTC. This gives the protein CASSQTGGTYEQYF.